These T cell receptor beta chains were read from a single sample in a study of early stage breast cancer tumors. Clones were read by immunoSEQ multiplex PCR, and TCRdb kept only the in-frame ones, dropping some. The data show 25,000 to 35,000 clones, around 53% seen once. The sequenced sample consisted of breast tumor tissue. The receptors stem from a person aged 50-59 years with breast cancer. Each CDR3 is given with its conserved first and last residue. The order of the fields is V gene, D gene, J gene, clone size, CDR3 DNA, CDR3 protein. The D gene is left open where the match is weak. Part of the rows lack a size; the others show once, few, many or a class for expanded clones.

>TRBV7-2|-|TRBJ2-3|-
TGTGCCAGCAGCTTATCAGGGGGCACAGATACGCAGTATTTT
CASSLSGGTDTQYF
>TRBV7-7|TRBD1|TRBJ2-1|-
TGTGCTAGCAGCCCTGGACAGGGACCCTACAATGAGCAGTTCTTC
CASSPGQGPYNEQFF
>TRBV4-2|-|TRBJ2-2|-
TGTGCCAGCAGCCAAGGTTTAGGATGGGTGAACACCGGGGAGCTGTTTTTT
CASSQGLGWVNTGELFF
>TRBV6-1|TRBD2|TRBJ2-5|-
TGTGCCAGCAGTGAAGGGCTAGCGGGACAAGAGACCCAGTACTTC
CASSEGLAGQETQYF
>TRBV2|-|TRBJ1-3|-
TGTGCCAGCACCCAAACACCTTACTCTGGAAACACCATATATTTT
CASTQTPYSGNTIYF
>TRBV6-1|TRBD2|TRBJ2-3|-
TGTGCCAGCAGTGGACTAGCTGGTCCGACTAGAACAGATACGCAGTATTTT
CASSGLAGPTRTDTQYF
>TRBV5-4|-|TRBJ2-3|-
TGTGCCAGCAGCTTCGGAGGGAGCACAGATACGCAGTATTTT
CASSFGGSTDTQYF
>TRBV19|-|TRBJ2-3|-
TGTGCCAGTAGCACTGACCCGGGGAGAGATACGCAGTATTTT
CASSTDPGRDTQYF
>TRBV5-5|TRBD1|TRBJ2-6|-
TGTGCCAGCAGCGCCAGGGACAGGGGGCGTGGGGCCAACGTCCTGACTTTC
CASSARDRGRGANVLTF
>TRBV9|TRBD2|TRBJ2-7|-
TGTGCCAGCAGCGTAGAGGTAGCGGGGTACGAGCAGTACTTC
CASSVEVAGYEQYF
>TRBV7-8|TRBD2|TRBJ2-1|-
TGTGCCAGCAGCTTCCAGGGACTAGCGGACAATGAGCAGTTCTTC
CASSFQGLADNEQFF
>TRBV6-5|-|TRBJ1-1|-
TGTGCCAGCGCAAGGGGGACTGAAGCTTTCTTT
CASARGTEAFF
>TRBV14|-|TRBJ2-5|-
TGTGCCAGCAGCCTTCGACAGGGAGGCCAAGAGACCCAGTACTTC
CASSLRQGGQETQYF
>TRBV6-5|-|TRBJ2-5|-
TGTGCCACAAATCAAGAGACCCAGTACTTC
CATNQETQYF
>TRBV6-5|TRBD1|TRBJ1-2|-
TGTGCCAGCTCGGCAACCGGGACAGGGATCTCTGGCTACACCTTC
CASSATGTGISGYTF
>TRBV5-1|TRBD1|TRBJ1-1|-
TGCGCCAGCAGCAGTAATGGAGGGACAGTGGGTACTGAAGCTTTCTTT
CASSSNGGTVGTEAFF
>TRBV7-8|TRBD2|TRBJ2-7|-
TGTGCCAGCAGCGTAACAACTAGCGGGAGGACCTACGAGCAGTACTTC
CASSVTTSGRTYEQYF
>TRBV19|-|TRBJ1-5|few
TGTGCCAGTAGTATGCTTGAAGATAGCAATCAGCCCCAGCATTTT
CASSMLEDSNQPQHF
>TRBV29-1|-|TRBJ1-1|few
TGCAGCGTGGGTGTGGAAGGGATGCGAGCTTTCTTT
CSVGVEGMRAFF
>TRBV7-9|TRBD1|TRBJ2-6|-
TGTGCCAGCAGTCCGGCCGTTGGACAGGGCCCTGGGGCCAACGTCCTGACTTTC
CASSPAVGQGPGANVLTF
>TRBV2|-|TRBJ1-2|few
TGTGCCAGCCGGCTCCGTCAGGGTGGGGCTAACTATGGCTACACCTTC
CASRLRQGGANYGYTF
>TRBV6-5|TRBD2|TRBJ2-7|-
TGTGCCAGCAGTTACTCTGACAGCGGGAGTATCTACGAGCAGTACTTC
CASSYSDSGSIYEQYF
>TRBV27|TRBD2|TRBJ2-7|-
TGTGCCAGCAGTCAGGGGACTAGCGGCCCCTACGAGCAGTACTTC
CASSQGTSGPYEQYF
>TRBV6-5|TRBD2|TRBJ2-7|-
TGTGCCAGCAGCTGGGGGGGAAGCGGAAAATACGAGCAGTACTTC
CASSWGGSGKYEQYF
>TRBV20-1|TRBD1|TRBJ1-2|few
TGCAGTGCTAGGGGGACAGGGGATGTCACCTTC
CSARGTGDVTF
>TRBV11-2|-|TRBJ2-3|-
TGTGCCACTTCAGCCGGTTCGGAGTACACAGATACGCAGTATTTT
CATSAGSEYTDTQYF
>TRBV1|-|TRBJ1-5|-
TGCACCAGCAGCCAAGATCCCTCCCCAGCGGGACAGGGGTGCAATCAGCCCCAGCATTTT
CTSSQDPSPAGQGCNQPQHF
>TRBV6-5|-|TRBJ2-1|-
TGTGCCAGTCTTGATCAGGGGGGAACTGAGCAGTTCTTC
CASLDQGGTEQFF
>TRBV7-2|-|TRBJ2-1|few
TGTGCCAGCAGCAACTACAATGAGCAGTTCTTC
CASSNYNEQFF
>TRBV7-9|TRBD1|TRBJ1-2|few
TGTGCCAGCAGCTTCAATTACTTAACAGGGGACGGCTACACCTTC
CASSFNYLTGDGYTF
>TRBV28|TRBD1|TRBJ1-3|-
TGTGCCAGCAGTTTGGGACAGTCCTCTGGAAACACCATATATTTT
CASSLGQSSGNTIYF
>TRBV29-1|-|TRBJ2-7|-
TGCAGCGTCGGACTGGGGAGTTCCTACGAGCAGTACTTC
CSVGLGSSYEQYF
>TRBV5-6|-|TRBJ2-7|-
TGTGCCAGCAGCTTGGAAGGGGGGCCGGCTCAGATTAGGGAGCAGTACTTC
CASSLEGGPAQIREQYF
>TRBV6-6|-|TRBJ1-2|-
TGTGCCAGCAGTGTCCTTGGTGGGTGGGATGGCTACACCTTC
CASSVLGGWDGYTF
>TRBV9|-|TRBJ2-3|-
TGTGCCAGCAGCGTAGGCCTAGCGACTAGCACAGATACGCAGTATTTT
CASSVGLATSTDTQYF
>TRBV7-2|TRBD1|TRBJ1-3|-
TGTGCCAGCAGCACCGGACAGGGGAGGTCTGGAAACACCATATATTTT
CASSTGQGRSGNTIYF
>TRBV6-5|TRBD1|TRBJ2-5|many
TGTGCCAGCAGCTTACAGGGGGTTCAAGAGACCCAGTACTTC
CASSLQGVQETQYF
>TRBV7-3|-|TRBJ1-2|-
TGTGCCAGCAGCTTAGCGGGGGTCGTCGGCTATGGCTACACCTTC
CASSLAGVVGYGYTF
>TRBV4-2|-|TRBJ1-3|-
TGTGCCAGCAGCCCCTCAAACGGACACTCTGGAAACACCATATATTTT
CASSPSNGHSGNTIYF
>TRBV10-3|-|TRBJ1-3|-
TGTGCCATCAGTGAGTCTGGGCAGGGGTATTCTGGAAACACCATATATTTT
CAISESGQGYSGNTIYF
>TRBV7-2|TRBD2|TRBJ2-2|-
TGTGCCAGCAGCTTAGGGCTAGCGGTCACCGGGGAGCTGTTTTTT
CASSLGLAVTGELFF